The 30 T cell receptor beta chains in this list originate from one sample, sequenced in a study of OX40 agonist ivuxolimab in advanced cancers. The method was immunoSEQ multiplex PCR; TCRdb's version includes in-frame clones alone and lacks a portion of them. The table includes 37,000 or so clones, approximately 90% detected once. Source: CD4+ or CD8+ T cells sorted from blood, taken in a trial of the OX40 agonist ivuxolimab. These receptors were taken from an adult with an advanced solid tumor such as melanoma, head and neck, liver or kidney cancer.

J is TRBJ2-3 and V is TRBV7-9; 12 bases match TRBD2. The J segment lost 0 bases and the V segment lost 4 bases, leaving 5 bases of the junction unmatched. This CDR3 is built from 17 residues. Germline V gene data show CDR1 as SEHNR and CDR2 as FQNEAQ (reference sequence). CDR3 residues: CASSSTLAGGSTDTQYF. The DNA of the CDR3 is TGTGCCAGCAGCTCGACTCTAGCGGGGGGGAGCACAGATACGCAGTATTTT.

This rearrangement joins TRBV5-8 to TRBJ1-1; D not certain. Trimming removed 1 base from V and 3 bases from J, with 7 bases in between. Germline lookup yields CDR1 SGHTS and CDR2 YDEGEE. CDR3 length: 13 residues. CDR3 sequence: CASSLTPDTEAFF. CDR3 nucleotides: TGTGCCAGCAGCTTGACCCCGGACACTGAAGCTTTCTTT.

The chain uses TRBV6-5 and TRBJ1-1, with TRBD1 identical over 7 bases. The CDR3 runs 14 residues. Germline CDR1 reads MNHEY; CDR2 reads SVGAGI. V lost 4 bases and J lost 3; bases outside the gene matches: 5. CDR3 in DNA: TGTGCCAGCAGTTTTAGACAGGGATACACTGAAGCTTTCTTT. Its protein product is CASSFRQGYTEAFF.

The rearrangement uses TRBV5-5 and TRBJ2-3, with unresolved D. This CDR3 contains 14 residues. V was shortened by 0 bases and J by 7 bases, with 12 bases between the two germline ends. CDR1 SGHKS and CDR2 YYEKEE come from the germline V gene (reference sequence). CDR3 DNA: TGTGCCAGCAGCTTGGAACAGCCTCCATATACGCAGTATTTT. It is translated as CASSLEQPPYTQYF.

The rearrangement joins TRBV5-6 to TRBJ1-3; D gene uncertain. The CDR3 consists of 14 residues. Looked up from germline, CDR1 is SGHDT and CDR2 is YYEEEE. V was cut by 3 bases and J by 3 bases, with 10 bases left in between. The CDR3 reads CASSSVVLGNTIYF. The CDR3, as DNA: TGTGCCAGCAGCTCTGTGGTTCTTGGAAACACCATATATTTT.

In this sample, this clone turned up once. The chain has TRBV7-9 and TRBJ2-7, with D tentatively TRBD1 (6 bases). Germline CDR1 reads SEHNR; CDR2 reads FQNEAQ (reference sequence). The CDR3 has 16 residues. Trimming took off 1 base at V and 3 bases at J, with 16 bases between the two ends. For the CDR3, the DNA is TGTGCCAGCAGCTTAGTGGGCCTCAGAGGGGGCTACGAGCAGTACTTC. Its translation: CASSLVGLRGGYEQYF.

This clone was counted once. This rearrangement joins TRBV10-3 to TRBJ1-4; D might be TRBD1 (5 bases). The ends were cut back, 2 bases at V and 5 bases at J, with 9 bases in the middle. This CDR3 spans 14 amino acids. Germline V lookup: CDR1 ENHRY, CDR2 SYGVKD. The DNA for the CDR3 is TGTGCCATCAGTGAGGGGAGGGGAAATGAAAAACTGTTTTTT. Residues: CAISEGRGNEKLFF.

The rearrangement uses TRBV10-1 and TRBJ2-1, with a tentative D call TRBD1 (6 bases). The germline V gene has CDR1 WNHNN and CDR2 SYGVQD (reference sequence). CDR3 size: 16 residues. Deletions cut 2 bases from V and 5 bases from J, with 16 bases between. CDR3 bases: TGCGCCAGCAGTGAGCGGGCTCGACAGGCCCACAATGAGCAGTTCTTC. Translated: CASSERARQAHNEQFF.

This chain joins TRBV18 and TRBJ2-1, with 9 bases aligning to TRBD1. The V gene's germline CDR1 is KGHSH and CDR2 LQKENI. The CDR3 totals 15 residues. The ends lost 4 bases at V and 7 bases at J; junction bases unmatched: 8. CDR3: CASSLPGQGGNEQFF. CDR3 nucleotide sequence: TGTGCCAGCTCACTTCCGGGACAGGGAGGTAATGAGCAGTTCTTC.

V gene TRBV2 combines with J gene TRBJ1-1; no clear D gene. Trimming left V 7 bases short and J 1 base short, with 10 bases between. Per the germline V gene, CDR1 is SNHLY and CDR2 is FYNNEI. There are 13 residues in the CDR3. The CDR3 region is CASKVEENTEAFF. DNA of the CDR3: TGTGCCAGCAAGGTAGAAGAGAACACTGAAGCTTTCTTT.

CDR3 nucleotides: TGTGCCAGCTCACGGTCTCAGCAGACCACAGATACGCAGTATTTT. It translates to CASSRSQQTTDTQYF. The chain has TRBV18 and TRBJ2-3, with D unclear. The CDR3 extends over 15 amino acids. The V and J ends lost 4 bases and 2 bases respectively, with 13 bases between them. Germline V gene sequence: CDR1 KGHSH, CDR2 LQKENI.

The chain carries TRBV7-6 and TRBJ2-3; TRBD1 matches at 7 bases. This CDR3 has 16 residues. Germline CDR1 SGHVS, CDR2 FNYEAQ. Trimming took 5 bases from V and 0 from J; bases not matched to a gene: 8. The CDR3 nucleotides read TGTGCCAGCAGCACAAGACCGGGACAGAGCACAGATACGCAGTATTTT. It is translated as CASSTRPGQSTDTQYF.

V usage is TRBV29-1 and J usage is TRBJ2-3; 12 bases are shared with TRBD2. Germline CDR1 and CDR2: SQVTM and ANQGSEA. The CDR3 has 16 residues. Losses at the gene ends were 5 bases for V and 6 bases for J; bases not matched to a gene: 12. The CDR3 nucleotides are TGCAGCGTTCTCATCTCGACTAGCGGGGGAGCCGATACGCAGTATTTT. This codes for CSVLISTSGGADTQYF.

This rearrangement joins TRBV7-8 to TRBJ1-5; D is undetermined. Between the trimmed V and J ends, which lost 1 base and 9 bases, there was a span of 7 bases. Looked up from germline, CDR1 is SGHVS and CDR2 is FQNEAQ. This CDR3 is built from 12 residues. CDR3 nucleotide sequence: TGTGCCAGCAGCTTAGTTGAACGGCCCCAGCATTTT. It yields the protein CASSLVERPQHF. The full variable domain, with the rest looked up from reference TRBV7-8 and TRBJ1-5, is GAGVSQSPRYKVAKRGQDVALRCDPISGHVSLFWYQQALGQGPEFLTYFQNEAQLDKSGLPSDRFFAERPEGSVSTLKIQRTQQEDSAVYLCASSLVERPQHFGDGTRLSIL.

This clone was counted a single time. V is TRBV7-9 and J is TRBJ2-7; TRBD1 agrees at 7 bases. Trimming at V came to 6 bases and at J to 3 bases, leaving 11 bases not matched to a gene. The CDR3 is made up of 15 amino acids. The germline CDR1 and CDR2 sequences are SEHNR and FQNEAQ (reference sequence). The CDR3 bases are TGTGCCAGCAGTTCCCTCCGGGACAGCGGCTACGAGCAGTACTTC. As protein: CASSSLRDSGYEQYF.

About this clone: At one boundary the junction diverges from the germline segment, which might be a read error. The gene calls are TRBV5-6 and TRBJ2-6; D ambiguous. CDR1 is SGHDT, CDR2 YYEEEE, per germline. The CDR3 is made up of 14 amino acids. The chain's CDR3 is CAGSSDSGANVLTF. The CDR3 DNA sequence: TGTGCCGGCAGCTCTGACTCTGGGGCCAACGTCCTGACTTTC.

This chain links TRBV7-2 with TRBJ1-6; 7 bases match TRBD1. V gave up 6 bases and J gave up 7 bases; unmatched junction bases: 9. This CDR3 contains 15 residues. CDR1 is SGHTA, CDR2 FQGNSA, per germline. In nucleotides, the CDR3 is TGTGCCAGCAGTCAAGCCAGGGGGGGAAATTCACCCCTCCACTTT. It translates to CASSQARGGNSPLHF. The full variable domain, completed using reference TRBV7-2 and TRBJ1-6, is GAGVSQSPSNKVTEKGKDVELRCDPISGHTALYWYRQSLGQGLEFLIYFQGNSAPDKSGLPSDRFSAERTGGSVSTLTIQRTQQEDSAVYLCASSQARGGNSPLHFGNGTRLTVT.

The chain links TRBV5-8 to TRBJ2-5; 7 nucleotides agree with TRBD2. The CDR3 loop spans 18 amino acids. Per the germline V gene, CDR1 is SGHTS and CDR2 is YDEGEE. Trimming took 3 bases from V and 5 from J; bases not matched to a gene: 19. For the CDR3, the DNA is TGTGCCAGCAGCTCCCCAAACCCCTTCGGACTAGTGGGGGAGACCCAGTACTTC. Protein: CASSSPNPFGLVGETQYF. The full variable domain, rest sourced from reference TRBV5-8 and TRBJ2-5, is EAGVTQSPTHLIKTRGQQATLRCSPISGHTSVYWYQQALGLGLQFLLWYDEGEERNRGNFPPRFSGRQFPNYSSELNVNALELEDSALYLCASSSPNPFGLVGETQYFGPGTRLLVL.

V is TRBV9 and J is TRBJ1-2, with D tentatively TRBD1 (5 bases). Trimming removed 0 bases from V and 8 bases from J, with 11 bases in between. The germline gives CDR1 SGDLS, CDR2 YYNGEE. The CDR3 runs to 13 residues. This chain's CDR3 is CASSVVGVGGYTF. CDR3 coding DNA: TGTGCCAGCAGCGTAGTAGGGGTGGGGGGCTACACCTTC.

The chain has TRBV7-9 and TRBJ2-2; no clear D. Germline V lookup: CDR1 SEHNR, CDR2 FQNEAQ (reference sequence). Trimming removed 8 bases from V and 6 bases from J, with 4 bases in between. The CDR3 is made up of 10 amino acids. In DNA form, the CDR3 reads TGTGCCAGCGAAGCCGGGGAGCTGTTTTTT. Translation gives CASEAGELFF.

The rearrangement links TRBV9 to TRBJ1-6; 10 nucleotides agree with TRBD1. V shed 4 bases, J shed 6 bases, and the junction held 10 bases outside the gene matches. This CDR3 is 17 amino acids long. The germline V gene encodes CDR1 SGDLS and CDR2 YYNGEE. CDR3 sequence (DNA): TGTGCCAGCAGCACCTCAAGCGACAGGGGGCTTAATTCACCCCTCCACTTT. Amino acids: CASSTSSDRGLNSPLHF.

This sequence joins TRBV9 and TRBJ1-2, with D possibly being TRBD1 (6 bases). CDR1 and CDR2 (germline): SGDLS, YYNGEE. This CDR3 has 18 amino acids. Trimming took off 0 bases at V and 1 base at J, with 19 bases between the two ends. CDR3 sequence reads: CASSVVPLTGTYNYGYTF. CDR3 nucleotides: TGTGCCAGCAGCGTAGTCCCGTTAACAGGGACTTATAACTATGGCTACACCTTC.

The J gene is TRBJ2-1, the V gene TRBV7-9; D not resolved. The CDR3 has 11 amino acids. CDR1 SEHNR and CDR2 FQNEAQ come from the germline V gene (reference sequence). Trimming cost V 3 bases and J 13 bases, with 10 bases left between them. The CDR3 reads CASSFDKSQFF. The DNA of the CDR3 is TGTGCCAGCAGCTTCGACAAAAGTCAGTTCTTC.

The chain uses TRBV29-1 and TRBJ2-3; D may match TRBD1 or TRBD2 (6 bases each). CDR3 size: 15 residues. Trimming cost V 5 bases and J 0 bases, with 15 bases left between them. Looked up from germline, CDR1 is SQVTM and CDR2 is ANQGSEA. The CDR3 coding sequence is TGCAGCGTTTCTAAGGGAGGACAGAGCACAGATACGCAGTATTTT. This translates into CSVSKGGQSTDTQYF.

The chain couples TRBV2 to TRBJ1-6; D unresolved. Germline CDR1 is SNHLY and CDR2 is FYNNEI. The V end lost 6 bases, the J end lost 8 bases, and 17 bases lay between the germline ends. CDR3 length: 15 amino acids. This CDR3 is CASRDPGKSDSPLHF. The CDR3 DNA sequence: TGTGCCAGCAGAGATCCCGGGAAGTCGGATTCACCCCTCCACTTT.

CDR3 in amino acids: CASSQGQGARYGYTF. The DNA of the CDR3 is TGTGCCAGCAGTCAAGGACAGGGGGCCCGCTATGGCTACACCTTC. The chain couples TRBV2 to TRBJ1-2; 11 nucleotides agree with TRBD1. V shed 5 bases, J shed 4 bases, and the junction held 6 bases outside the gene matches. This CDR3 region has 15 residues. Germline assignment: CDR1 SNHLY and CDR2 FYNNEI.

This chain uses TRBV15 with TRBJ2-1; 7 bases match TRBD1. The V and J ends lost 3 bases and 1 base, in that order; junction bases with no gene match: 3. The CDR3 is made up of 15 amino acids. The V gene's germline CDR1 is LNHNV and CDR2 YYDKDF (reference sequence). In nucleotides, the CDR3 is TGTGCCACCAGCAGGGGGGACAGTTCCTACAATGAGCAGTTCTTC. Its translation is CATSRGDSSYNEQFF.

In DNA, the CDR3 is TGTGCCAGCAGCCAAGATCCGCAGTGGAGGGCTGGTTCTGGCTACACCTTC. It yields the protein CASSQDPQWRAGSGYTF. The V and J genes are TRBV4-2 and TRBJ1-2; D is unclear. Germline values: CDR1 LGHNA, CDR2 YNFKEQ. The CDR3 totals 17 residues. V lost 0 bases to trimming and J lost 7 bases, with 21 bases between them.

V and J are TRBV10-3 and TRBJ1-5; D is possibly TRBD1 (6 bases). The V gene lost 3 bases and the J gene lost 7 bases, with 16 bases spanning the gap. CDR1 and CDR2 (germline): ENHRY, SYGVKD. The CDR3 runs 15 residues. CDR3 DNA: TGTGCCATCAGTGAAACAGGGCAAGGCGGACAGCCCCAGCATTTT. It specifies CAISETGQGGQPQHF.

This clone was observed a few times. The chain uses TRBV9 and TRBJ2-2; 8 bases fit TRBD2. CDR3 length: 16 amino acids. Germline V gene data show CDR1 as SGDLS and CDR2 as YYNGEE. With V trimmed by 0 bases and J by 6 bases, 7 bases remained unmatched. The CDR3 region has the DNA TGTGCCAGCAGCGTAGCAGCGGGGGCCTTCTCCGGGGAGCTGTTTTTT. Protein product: CASSVAAGAFSGELFF.